The rows below give T cell receptor beta chains drawn from one sample of a study of T cells after posttransplantation cyclophosphamide. Libraries were prepared by immunoSEQ multiplex PCR; TCRdb keeps only in-frame clonotypes and omits some of them. The data show about 10,000 clones, with about four fifths seen just once and about 15% held by the top ten. Sequencing was performed on PBMCs, taken roughly 250 weeks after a stem cell transplant with posttransplant cyclophosphamide. The receptor source for this set is a female patient aged 40-50 years who received an allogeneic stem cell transplant from a related donor, was CMV-positive, and had no GVHD. The T cells may come from the graft donor. Both conserved end residues are part of each CDR3. Fields, in order: clone size, D gene, J gene, V gene, CDR3 DNA, CDR3 protein. The D gene is left open where the match is weak. Only some rows state a clone size, as once, few, many or a class for expanded clones.

>-|TRBD1|TRBJ2-5|TRBV29-1
TGCAGCGTTGGACAGGGGAAGGAGACCCAGTACTTC
CSVGQGKETQYF
>once|-|TRBJ2-2|TRBV7-7
TGTGCCAGCAGCGTGGGCCTTTCCACCGGGGAGCTGTTTTTT
CASSVGLSTGELFF
>-|TRBD2|TRBJ2-1|TRBV7-9
TGTGCCAGCAGCTTAGCGCTCGCGGGGGGGTACAATGAGCAGTTCTTC
CASSLALAGGYNEQFF
>-|TRBD1|TRBJ1-4|TRBV5-4
TGTGCCAGCAGCTCTGAACCGGGACAGGGAGTTGAAAAACTGTTTTTT
CASSSEPGQGVEKLFF
>few|TRBD1|TRBJ1-5|TRBV19
TGTGCCAGTATCGCATCCGGGACAGGGGGCTCGAGCAATCAGCCCCAGCATTTT
CASIASGTGGSSNQPQHF
>-|TRBD1|TRBJ2-7|TRBV10-3
TGTGCCATCAGCCCCGTCAGGGGACAGAGCCAAATGTACTCCTACGAGCAGTACTTC
CAISPVRGQSQMYSYEQYF
>-|-|TRBJ2-7|TRBV5-1
TGCGCCAGCAGCTTGGCCGGGGGACAGATATCCTACGAGCAGTACTTC
CASSLAGGQISYEQYF
>-|-|TRBJ1-1|TRBV5-1
TGCGCCAGCAGCTTGCCAGGACAGTACACTGAAGCTTTCTTT
CASSLPGQYTEAFF
>-|-|TRBJ2-7|TRBV7-9
TGTGCCAGCAGCCCCCCCCGCAGGGCCTACGAGCAGTACTTC
CASSPPRRAYEQYF
>-|TRBD1|TRBJ1-2|TRBV18
TGTGCCAGCTCACCTGACAGGGGGAACTATGGCTACACCTTC
CASSPDRGNYGYTF
>-|-|TRBJ2-1|TRBV7-3
TGTGCCAGCAGCTTAACCCCCGGGACTTACAATGAGCAGTTCTTC
CASSLTPGTYNEQFF
>-|-|TRBJ2-7|TRBV29-1
TGCAGCGTTTCCCCGGCGACAGAGCCCTACGAGCAGTACTTC
CSVSPATEPYEQYF
>-|TRBD1|TRBJ2-3|TRBV2
TGTGCCAGCAGTCCGGACAGGGGGCTAGATACGCAGTATTTT
CASSPDRGLDTQYF
>-|-|TRBJ1-2|TRBV6-5
TGTGCCAGCACTCACTCGGAGGGGTTTGGTGGCTACACCTTC
CASTHSEGFGGYTF
>-|TRBD2|TRBJ2-3|TRBV9
TGTGCCAGCAGCGATCGGGGCGGGGGGCGTATAGATACGCAGTATTTT
CASSDRGGGRIDTQYF
>-|TRBD1|TRBJ2-1|TRBV5-1
TGCGCCAGCAGCCTCCAGGTTACAGGGGGCGCCTACAATGAGCAGTTCTTC
CASSLQVTGGAYNEQFF
>-|-|TRBJ2-2|TRBV7-6
TGTGCCAGCAGCTCGACAGTCCCCGGGGAGCTGTTTTTT
CASSSTVPGELFF
>-|TRBD1|TRBJ2-4|TRBV27
TGTGCCAGCAGTTTAGAGGGGGCTCTAGCCAAAAACATTCAGTACTTC
CASSLEGALAKNIQYF
>-|-|TRBJ1-3|TRBV2
TGTGCCAGCAGCCGGGACACCTCCTCTGGAAACACCATATATTTT
CASSRDTSSGNTIYF
>few|TRBD1|TRBJ2-1|TRBV15
TGTGCCACCAGCAGAGGAGGGGGCGATGAGCAGTTCTTC
CATSRGGGDEQFF
>-|-|TRBJ2-2|TRBV6-1
TGTGCCAGCAGTGCAAGGGGCTGGACCTCGGCAGGCACCGGGGAGCTGTTTTTT
CASSARGWTSAGTGELFF
>-|-|TRBJ2-7|TRBV9
TGTGCCAGCAGCGTAGGATCCAGCGGAACCTACGAGCAGTACTTC
CASSVGSSGTYEQYF
>-|TRBD1|TRBJ1-5|TRBV19
TGTGCCAGTAGCCGTTCTCCCCGGGACAGGGGGCAGGGTAGCAATCAGCCCCAGCATTTT
CASSRSPRDRGQGSNQPQHF
>-|-|TRBJ2-5|TRBV5-1
TGCGCCAGCAGCTTGGGGACGGGGGAAGGAGAGACCCAGTACTTC
CASSLGTGEGETQYF
>-|-|TRBJ2-7|TRBV28
TGTGCCAGCAGACCCTCGGTCCAAAACTACGAGCAGTACTTC
CASRPSVQNYEQYF
>-|-|TRBJ1-6|TRBV7-9
TGTGCCAGCAGCTCAGCAATTGCTGCAGGGGTGGAGAATAATTCACCCCTCCACTTT
CASSSAIAAGVENNSPLHF
>-|TRBD1|TRBJ2-2|TRBV9
TGTGCCAGCAGCGTAGGGACAGGGGGCACCGGGGAGCTGTTTTTT
CASSVGTGGTGELFF
>-|TRBD1|TRBJ1-5|TRBV19
TGTGCCAGTAGTACGGACAGGGAGGGGGATCAGCCCCAGCATTTT
CASSTDREGDQPQHF
>few|TRBD1|TRBJ1-5|TRBV7-9
TGTGCCAGCAGCTTAGGGTGGGACAGGGTGGGCAGTGAGCCCCAGCATTTT
CASSLGWDRVGSEPQHF
>-|TRBD2|TRBJ2-3|TRBV18
TGTGCCAGCTCCCTGTACGGGGGGTATGGCACAGATACGCAGTATTTT
CASSLYGGYGTDTQYF
>few|TRBD1|TRBJ1-6|TRBV19
TGTGCCAGTAGTATAGGACAGGGGGCGCAAAATTCACCCCTCCACTTT
CASSIGQGAQNSPLHF
>-|-|TRBJ1-2|TRBV19
TGTGCCAGTAGTATCGGGGGGAGGCAGATTCTTCGGTACACCTTC
CASSIGGRQILRYTF
>-|-|TRBJ1-1|TRBV2
TGTGCCAGCATCCCTCCCCACAGCATGAACACTGAAGCTTTCTTT
CASIPPHSMNTEAFF
>-|TRBD1|TRBJ2-7|TRBV2
TGTGCCAGCCAAACTGACAGGGGAGGTGGTTACGAGCAGTACTTC
CASQTDRGGGYEQYF
>-|-|TRBJ2-5|TRBV2
TGTGCCAGCAGGCGTAGACAGTGGGAAGAGACCCAGTACTTC
CASRRRQWEETQYF
>-|TRBD1|TRBJ1-4|TRBV19
TGTGCCAGTAGGACGACAGGGGGGAATGAAAAACTGTTTTTT
CASRTTGGNEKLFF
>-|-|TRBJ1-1|TRBV5-1
TGCGCCAGCAGCTTGGTTTGGGCGGGCACTGAAGCTTTCTTT
CASSLVWAGTEAFF
>-|-|TRBJ2-2|TRBV2
TGTGCCAGCAGGGCTAGCGAGTACACCGGGGAGCTGTTTTTT
CASRASEYTGELFF
>-|-|TRBJ2-1|TRBV4-3
TGCGCCAGCAGCCAAGATGTCAGTACCTACAATGAGCAGTTCTTC
CASSQDVSTYNEQFF
>-|TRBD1|TRBJ2-7|TRBV19
TGTGCCAGTAGTGACGGGACAGTCTCCTACGAGCAGTACTTC
CASSDGTVSYEQYF
>-|-|TRBJ2-6|TRBV6-5
TGTGCCAGCAGTTTTATGTCTGGGGCCAACGTCCTGACTTTC
CASSFMSGANVLTF
>-|-|TRBJ1-2|TRBV28
TGTGCCAGCAGTTTTTTGCGGGGTGGTAACTATGGCTACACCTTC
CASSFLRGGNYGYTF